These 20 T cell receptor beta chains share one sample of origin, sequenced in a study of response to subunit inactivated influenza vaccine. TCRdb fed the RT-PCR reads into MiXCR, producing one record per CDR3 protein. The sample carries roughly 500,000 distinct CDR3 sequences, about 25% recorded once. Sequenced here: CD4+ T cells sorted from PBMCs, sampled 4 to 6 days after vaccination. The source of these receptors is a middle-aged man who received an inactivated influenza vaccine.

The V and J genes are TRBV14 and TRBJ2-4; no reliable D call. This CDR3 spans 13 amino acids. Per the germline V gene, CDR1 is SGHDN and CDR2 is FVKESK. The V end lost 2 bases, the J end lost 9 bases, and 11 bases lay between the germline ends. CDR3 sequence (DNA): TGTGCCAGCAGCCAAACAGCGTTTGCCATTCAGTACTTC. This translates into CASSQTAFAIQYF.

The chain links TRBV6-5 to TRBJ2-2; TRBD2 matches 9 bases. This CDR3 region has 16 residues. Trimming at V came to 3 bases and at J to 6 bases, leaving 8 bases not matched to a gene. The germline V gene has CDR1 MNHEY and CDR2 SVGAGI. The CDR3 nucleotides are TGTGCCAGCAGTTATTCCGGCGGGGGGGCCCCCGGGGAGCTGTTTTTT. Translated: CASSYSGGGAPGELFF.

This clonotype has just a few counts. The rearrangement links TRBV12-3 or TRBV12-4 to TRBJ2-2; 9 bases line up with TRBD2. The CDR3 is made up of 16 amino acids. Germline trimming cut 6 bases from V and 4 bases from J; bases unmatched to any gene: 9. The DNA of the CDR3 is TGTGCCAGCAGCTTACCTAATAGCGGGAGCACCGGGGAGCTGTTTTTT. It is translated as CASSLPNSGSTGELFF.

V gene TRBV7-9 combines with J gene TRBJ1-5; D is uncertain. The germline V gene has CDR1 SEHNR and CDR2 FQNEAQ (reference sequence). The CDR3 is 14 residues long. V was pared by 1 base and J by 0 bases, with 4 bases between. Here the CDR3 reads CASSLDDSNQPQHF. DNA for the CDR3: TGTGCCAGCAGCTTAGATGATAGCAATCAGCCCCAGCATTTT.

The chain uses TRBV20-1 and TRBJ1-2; 8 bases map to TRBD1. V was pared by 5 bases and J by 6 bases, with 5 bases of the junction left unmatched. The CDR3 sequence is 12 residues long. In germline, CDR1 is DFQATT, CDR2 SNEGSKA (reference sequence). This CDR3 is CSAARDRHGYTF. CDR3 DNA sequence: TGCAGTGCTGCCCGGGACAGGCATGGCTACACCTTC.

This clonotype was found many times. The CDR3 is CSAPGQNTGELFF. For the CDR3, the DNA is TGCAGTGCCCCCGGACAGAACACCGGGGAGCTGTTTTTT. The chain carries TRBV20-1 and TRBJ2-2, with D perhaps TRBD1 (5 bases). This CDR3 is built from 13 residues. The V end lost 6 bases, the J end lost 1 base, and 9 bases lay between the germline ends. The germline V gene has CDR1 DFQATT and CDR2 SNEGSKA (reference sequence).

This clonotype has only a few counts. CDR3 nucleotides: TGTGCCAGCAGTTATTTCGGGTCTTATCAGCCCCAGCATTTT. This sequence encodes CASSYFGSYQPQHF. This chain links TRBV6-2 or TRBV6-3 with TRBJ1-5; no firm D call. This CDR3 spans 14 amino acids. Trimming removed 3 bases from V and 5 bases from J, with 11 bases in between. Germline V gives CDR1 MNHEY, CDR2 SVGEGT.

This clonotype was recorded many times. The V gene is TRBV28, the J gene TRBJ2-1; 7 bases map to TRBD2. V shed 8 bases, J shed 4 bases, and the junction held 8 bases outside the gene matches. CDR1 and CDR2 (germline): MDHEN, SYDVKM. This CDR3 comprises 14 residues. This chain's CDR3 is CASAGRTTYNEQFF. CDR3 nucleotide sequence: TGTGCCAGCGCCGGGAGGACAACATACAATGAGCAGTTCTTC.

This clonotype was counted at least ten times. The chain carries TRBV20-1 and TRBJ2-7, with D possibly being TRBD1 (6 bases). Trimming removed 5 bases from V and 4 bases from J, with 24 bases in between. Germline values: CDR1 DFQATT, CDR2 SNEGSKA (reference sequence). The CDR3 has 16 amino acids. The CDR3 protein is CSASGQPNGAPYEQYF. CDR3 nucleotides: TGCAGTGCTTCTGGACAGCCAAACGGTGCTCCGTACGAGCAGTACTTC.

This sequence joins TRBV15 and TRBJ1-5; D is unresolved. The CDR3 length is 14 residues. Germline V CDR1 and CDR2: LNHNV, YYDKDF (reference sequence). V lost 1 base and J lost 2, with 6 bases in between. This CDR3 is CATSRGNGNQPQHF. The DNA for the CDR3 is TGTGCCACCAGCAGAGGGAACGGCAATCAGCCCCAGCATTTT.

CDR3 sequence reads: CSVGIEQGGQPQHF. The CDR3, as DNA: TGCAGCGTTGGAATTGAGCAGGGCGGTCAGCCCCAGCATTTT. The rearrangement joins TRBV29-1 to TRBJ1-5, with a weak D call TRBD1 (5 bases). The germline CDR1 and CDR2 sequences are SQVTM and ANQGSEA. Between the trimmed V and J ends, which lost 4 bases and 6 bases, there was a span of 16 bases. CDR3 size: 14 residues.

The gene calls are TRBV6-1 and TRBJ2-1, with 7 bases lining up with TRBD1. CDR3 size: 17 residues. V dropped 4 bases and J dropped 0; count of bases not matched to a gene: 9. Looked up from germline, CDR1 is MNHNS and CDR2 is SASEGT. The CDR3: CASSGLTGPSSYNEQFF. DNA for the CDR3: TGTGCCAGCAGTGGCTTGACAGGGCCCAGCTCCTACAATGAGCAGTTCTTC.

This rearrangement joins TRBV9 to TRBJ2-7; the match to TRBD1 covers 8 bases. The junction had 3 bases not matched to a gene; V was cut back by 0 bases and J by 1 base. This CDR3 has 15 residues. CDR1 and CDR2 (germline): SGDLS, YYNGEE. The CDR3 nucleotides read TGTGCCAGCAGCGTAGGACAGGGGCGATCCTACGAGCAGTACTTC. Protein product: CASSVGQGRSYEQYF.

This clonotype was counted between two and nine times. V usage is TRBV20-1 and J usage is TRBJ2-3; D call uncertain. Germline loops: CDR1 DFQATT, CDR2 SNEGSKA (reference sequence). The CDR3 is 13 amino acids. V was trimmed by 0 bases and J by 4 bases, leaving 8 bases between them. For the CDR3, the DNA is TGCAGTGCTAGAGAGAGCATCCCAGATACGCAGTATTTT. Its translation: CSARESIPDTQYF.

This clonotype occurred a few times. V is TRBV11-2 and J is TRBJ1-1; D call uncertain. Germline loops: CDR1 SGHAT, CDR2 FQNNGV. This CDR3 has 14 residues. V gave up 2 bases and J gave up 1 base, with 8 bases separating them. The CDR3 protein is CASSLTDKNTEAFF. CDR3 sequence (DNA): TGTGCCAGCAGCTTAACTGACAAGAACACTGAAGCTTTCTTT.

This clonotype was picked up a small number of times. This chain uses TRBV7-9 with TRBJ2-7; TRBD1 aligns across 8 bases. V lost 5 bases to trimming and J lost 0 bases; unmatched junction nucleotides: 6. The germline gives CDR1 SEHNR, CDR2 FQNEAQ (reference sequence). The CDR3 covers 15 residues. The CDR3 region has the DNA TGTGCCAGCAGCACCTACAGGGGGTTCTCCTACGAGCAGTACTTC. Translated: CASSTYRGFSYEQYF.

The chain employs TRBV5-1 and TRBJ2-5, with TRBD2 matching over 10 bases. V dropped 0 bases and J dropped 1; count of bases not matched to a gene: 9. This CDR3 contains 18 residues. Germline lookup yields CDR1 SGHRS and CDR2 YFSETQ. CDR3 protein: CASSLGLAGANFQETQYF. The CDR3 DNA follows: TGCGCCAGCAGCTTGGGGCTAGCGGGGGCTAACTTCCAAGAGACCCAGTACTTC.

This sequence joins TRBV5-6 and TRBJ1-5, with 7 positions matching TRBD1. With 4 bases clipped from V and 6 bases from J, the junction kept 10 bases outside the gene matches. The CDR3 has 15 amino acids. CDR1 and CDR2 from the germline V gene are SGHDT and YYEEEE. Here the CDR3 reads CASSARTGLGQPQHF. The CDR3 nucleotides are TGTGCCAGCAGCGCCCGGACAGGTCTGGGTCAGCCCCAGCATTTT. The complete variable domain, with remaining parts taken from reference TRBV5-6 and TRBJ1-5, reads DAGVTQSPTHLIKTRGQQVTLRCSPKSGHDTVSWYQQALGQGPQFIFQYYEEEERQRGNFPDRFSGHQFPNYSSELNVNALLLGDSALYLCASSARTGLGQPQHFGDGTRLSIL.

In this sample, this clonotype turned up a few times. This chain connects TRBV20-1 to TRBJ2-5; 9 nucleotides match TRBD1. V shed 3 bases and J 1 base; nucleotides not matched to a gene: 6. CDR3 length: 15 amino acids. Looked up from germline, CDR1 is DFQATT and CDR2 is SNEGSKA (reference sequence). The CDR3 nucleotides read TGCAGTGCTAGTACAGGGGGCAACTTCCAAGAGACCCAGTACTTC. This encodes CSASTGGNFQETQYF.

V usage is TRBV18 and J usage is TRBJ1-1, with TRBD1 as a possible D gene (5 bases). Germline CDR1 reads KGHSH; CDR2 reads LQKENI. The CDR3 runs to 14 residues. Trimming took 3 bases from V and 10 from J, leaving 18 bases between them. Here the CDR3 reads CASSPQGAKVRAFF. CDR3 in DNA: TGTGCCAGCTCACCCCAAGGGGCTAAGGTGAGAGCTTTCTTT.